Listed here are 17 T cell receptor beta chains from one sample, sequenced in a study of response to subunit inactivated influenza vaccine. TCRdb analysed the RT-PCR reads with MiXCR anew, one entry per CDR3 protein. In the table there are 500,000 to 600,000 distinct CDR3 sequences, around 11% of which are singletons. The same data also contributed to another study, on T cells expressing NK-cell markers. As reported in that work: Generation of TCR beta cDNA was performed by 5'RACE template switching incorporating UMIs.

Source: PBMCs from blood, taken on the day of vaccination. The source is a man in his fifties or sixties who received an inactivated influenza vaccine.

This clonotype has only a few counts. The rearrangement links TRBV19 to TRBJ1-4; 7 bases are a match to TRBD1. V trimming: 5 bases; J trimming: 7 bases; junction bases outside the gene matches: 10. CDR3 length equals 15 residues. Germline loops: CDR1 LNHDA, CDR2 SQIVND (reference sequence). The CDR3 loop is CASSPRQGWGEKLFF. Here the CDR3 DNA reads TGTGCCAGTAGTCCACGACAGGGTTGGGGTGAAAAACTGTTTTTT.

This clonotype was counted at least ten times. This chain joins TRBV29-1 and TRBJ2-5; D gene uncertain. CDR1 SQVTM and CDR2 ANQGSEA come from the germline V gene. The CDR3 sequence is 13 residues long. Trimming stripped 6 bases from V and 1 base from J, with 12 bases between. CDR3 residues: CSVLRLTQETQYF. CDR3 nucleotide sequence: TGCAGCGTCCTAAGACTGACCCAAGAGACCCAGTACTTC.

J is TRBJ1-2 and V is TRBV20-1, with D maybe TRBD1 (5 bases). V lost 8 bases, J lost 4 bases, and 20 bases lay in between. Germline assignment: CDR1 DFQATT and CDR2 SNEGSKA (reference sequence). The CDR3 covers 14 residues. Here the CDR3 reads CSPQGPSRGYGYTF. CDR3 nucleotides: TGCAGTCCCCAGGGTCCCTCCCGTGGCTATGGCTACACCTTC.

Remarks on this clonotype: An end of the junction does not agree with germline; a read error may underlie this. The CDR3, as DNA: TGTGCCACCAGCCGAGAAGGAGAAGGGGTGAGAGCTTTCTTT. This sequence encodes CATSREGEGVRAFF. The genes are TRBV15 and TRBJ1-1; a possible D gene is TRBD1 (5 bases). From germline, CDR1 is LNHNV and CDR2 YYDKDF (reference sequence). This CDR3 is built from 14 residues.

This clonotype was recorded a few times. The chain combines TRBV20-1 with TRBJ2-1; D remains unclear. Germline-derived CDR1 and CDR2 are DFQATT and SNEGSKA (reference sequence). The ends were cut back, 6 bases at V and 6 bases at J, with 18 bases in the middle. This CDR3 comprises 14 residues. The CDR3 loop is CSAEGNAPGNEQFF. Here the CDR3 DNA reads TGCAGTGCAGAAGGGAACGCCCCGGGCAATGAGCAGTTCTTC.

The genes are TRBV10-3 and TRBJ2-2, with D possibly being TRBD1 or TRBD2 (5 bases each). From germline, CDR1 is ENHRY and CDR2 SYGVKD. The CDR3 is 15 residues long. V dropped 2 bases and J dropped 6 bases, with 13 bases sitting between them. Here the CDR3 DNA reads TGTGCCATCAGTGAGGGGACGGGGAAACCCGGGGAGCTGTTTTTT. Residues: CAISEGTGKPGELFF.

This clonotype showed up many times. The V call is TRBV12-3 or TRBV12-4, the J call TRBJ1-5, with no clear D. CDR3 size: 12 residues. V was pared by 5 bases and J by 3 bases, with 5 bases between. The CDR3 sequence is CASSPTNQPQHF. The CDR3 DNA follows: TGTGCCAGCAGTCCTACCAATCAGCCCCAGCATTTT.

This clonotype was counted between two and nine times. V gene TRBV15 combines with J gene TRBJ2-3, with D unclear. Trimming removed 6 bases at V and 0 bases at J, with 10 bases between. This CDR3 has 14 residues. CDR1 and CDR2 from the germline V gene are LNHNV and YYDKDF (reference sequence). CDR3: CATREPLSTDTQYF. CDR3 DNA: TGTGCCACCAGGGAACCCTTGAGCACAGATACGCAGTATTTT.

The table lists this clonotype with a few counts. This chain uses TRBV4-1 with TRBJ2-1; D ambiguous. The CDR3 contains 19 residues. Germline V gene lookup returns CDR1 MGHRA and CDR2 YSYEKL. V lost 3 bases and J lost 4, with 25 bases in between. The CDR3 coding sequence is TGCGCCAGCAGCCACAGTGGGTCTACCCGGATATCATTATACAATGAGCAGTTCTTC. This translates into CASSHSGSTRISLYNEQFF.

The chain uses TRBV11-2 and TRBJ2-1, with D hard to call. V lost 5 bases, J lost 6 bases, and 5 bases lay in between. CDR3 length: 11 amino acids. Germline lookup yields CDR1 SGHAT and CDR2 FQNNGV. The CDR3 reads CASSIVNEQFF. The CDR3 nucleotides read TGTGCCAGCAGCATAGTCAATGAGCAGTTCTTC.

The sample holds a few counts of this clonotype. The rearrangement joins TRBV5-1 to TRBJ1-1; D uncertain. The ends were cut back, 1 base at V and 4 bases at J, with 14 bases in the middle. The CDR3 is 15 residues long. Germline CDR1 reads SGHRS; CDR2 reads YFSETQ. The DNA of the CDR3 is TGCGCCAGCAGCTTGTCTCAGTTCAGTACCACTGAAGCTTTCTTT. Translation gives CASSLSQFSTTEAFF. The full variable domain, with the rest looked up from reference TRBV5-1 and TRBJ1-1, is KAGVTQTPRYLIKTRGQQVTLSCSPISGHRSVSWYQQTPGQGLQFLFEYFSETQRNKGNFPGRFSGRQFSNSRSEMNVSTLELGDSALYLCASSLSQFSTTEAFFGQGTRLTVV.

At least ten counts were recorded for this clonotype. The chain links TRBV12-3 or TRBV12-4 to TRBJ2-1; D gene ambiguous. The CDR3 contains 10 residues. The V end was cut by 7 bases, the J end by 5 bases, with 3 bases between. The DNA of the CDR3 is TGTGCCAGCACCCACAATGAGCAGTTCTTC. As protein: CASTHNEQFF.

This clonotype appeared once. The chain uses TRBV7-9 and TRBJ2-7; D uncertain. This CDR3 is built from 12 residues. The germline CDR1 and CDR2 sequences are SEHNR and FQNEAQ (reference sequence). Trimming shortened V by 1 base and J by 5 bases, and 6 bases separated the two germline ends. The CDR3 coding sequence is TGTGCCAGCAGCTTAGGGTGGGACGAGCAGTACTTC. It codes for CASSLGWDEQYF.

This clonotype appeared a few times. The V and J genes are TRBV15 and TRBJ2-7; 7 nucleotides agree with TRBD1. The CDR3 loop spans 14 amino acids. CDR1 is LNHNV, CDR2 YYDKDF, per germline (reference sequence). J lost 7 bases, V lost 5 bases, and 11 bases had no gene match. The DNA of the CDR3 is TGTGCCACCAGCGGGACCAACAGGGGTGGTGAGCAGTACTTC. Amino acid sequence: CATSGTNRGGEQYF.

The sample holds a few counts of this clonotype. Here the CDR3 reads CASSFEGFGTDTQYF. DNA of the CDR3: TGTGCCAGCAGCTTTGAGGGATTCGGCACAGATACGCAGTATTTT. V and J are TRBV11-2 and TRBJ2-3; tentative D call: TRBD2 (5 bases). This CDR3 contains 15 residues. The ends were cut back, 3 bases at V and 1 base at J, with 11 bases in the middle. Germline CDR1 is SGHAT and CDR2 is FQNNGV.

The chain has TRBV11-1 and TRBJ2-1, with D unresolved. Trimming cost V 5 bases and J 9 bases, with 23 bases left between them. CDR3 size: 16 residues. Germline V gives CDR1 SGHAT, CDR2 FQDESV (reference sequence). The chain's CDR3 is CASSEMRPPESAEQFF. Here the CDR3 DNA reads TGTGCCAGCAGCGAAATGAGGCCCCCGGAGTCCGCTGAGCAGTTCTTC.

This clonotype turned up a few times. The gene calls are TRBV25-1 and TRBJ1-4, with D uncertain. The germline V and J ends were trimmed by 1 base and 4 bases, with 10 bases remaining between them. CDR1 and CDR2 from the germline V gene are MGHDK and SYGVNS. The CDR3 extends over 15 amino acids. The CDR3 DNA reads as TGTGCCAGCAGTGAATCCGGTCCGAATAATGAAAAACTGTTTTTT. It specifies CASSESGPNNEKLFF.